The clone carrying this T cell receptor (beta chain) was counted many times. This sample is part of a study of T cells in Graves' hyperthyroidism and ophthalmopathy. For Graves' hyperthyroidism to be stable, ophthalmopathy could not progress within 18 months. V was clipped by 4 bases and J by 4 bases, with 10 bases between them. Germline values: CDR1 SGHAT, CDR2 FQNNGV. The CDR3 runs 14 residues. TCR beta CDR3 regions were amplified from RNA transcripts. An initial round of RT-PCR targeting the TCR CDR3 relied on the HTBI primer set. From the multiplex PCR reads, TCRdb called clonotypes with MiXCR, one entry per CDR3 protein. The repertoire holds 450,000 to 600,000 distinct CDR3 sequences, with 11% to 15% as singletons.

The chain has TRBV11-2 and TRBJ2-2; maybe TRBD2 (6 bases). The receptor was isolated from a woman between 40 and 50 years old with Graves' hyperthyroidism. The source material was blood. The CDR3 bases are TGTGCCAGCAGCTCGGCGGGAAGCACCGGGGAGCTGTTTTTT. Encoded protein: CASSSAGSTGELFF.